The 16 T cell receptor beta chains below all came from one sample that was sequenced in a study of cytomegalovirus exposure and HLA in healthy donors. It was with 60 Vbeta and 13 Jbeta primers that the PCR ran. The protocol was immunoSEQ multiplex PCR, while the TCRdb copy is restricted to in-frame clones and leaves out a portion. The table has around 80,000 clones, roughly a tenth seen once. The sample consisted of PBMCs. These receptors originate from a man aged 60-69 years in good health and CMV-seropositive.

Regarding this clone: This sample also contains other DNA sequences that code for the same CDR3. The chain employs TRBV6-1 and TRBJ2-7; 7 bases align to TRBD1. After removal of 7 bases from V and 2 bases from J, the junction contained 8 bases not matched to a gene. CDR1 MNHNS and CDR2 SASEGT come from the germline V gene. The CDR3 runs 14 residues. In DNA form, the CDR3 reads TGTGCCAGCATGCCTTACAGGGGAACCTACGAGCAGTACTTC. Translation: CASMPYRGTYEQYF.

The chain links TRBV19 to TRBJ2-1; D uncertain. Trimming took off 4 bases at V and 8 bases at J, with 15 bases between the two ends. CDR3 length equals 14 residues. CDR1 and CDR2 from the germline V gene are LNHDA and SQIVND (reference sequence). In nucleotides, the CDR3 is TGTGCCAGTAGTAGCGGAAGACCTGTGCATGAGCAGTTCTTC. Protein sequence: CASSSGRPVHEQFF.

This clone came up a few times. This chain links TRBV18 with TRBJ2-3, with 7 bases identical to TRBD2. The length of the CDR3 is 16 residues. Unmatched junction bases numbered 7, after V lost 4 bases and J lost 0 bases. Germline V lookup: CDR1 KGHSH, CDR2 LQKENI. The CDR3 nucleotides read TGTGCCAGCTCACTTACTAGCGTTGCTAGCACAGATACGCAGTATTTT. Its protein is CASSLTSVASTDTQYF.

In its sample, this clone was seen a few times. This chain links TRBV18 with TRBJ2-5; 12 bases line up with TRBD1. CDR1 is KGHSH, CDR2 LQKENI, per germline. The junction had 5 bases not matched to a gene; V was cut back by 2 bases and J by 4 bases. The CDR3 covers 16 residues. This CDR3 reads CASSPIGTGGGETQYF. The CDR3 bases are TGTGCCAGCTCACCAATCGGGACAGGGGGCGGAGAGACCCAGTACTTC.

This clone was detected only a few times. The chain joins TRBV9 to TRBJ1-1; D gene uncertain. The germline V and J ends were trimmed by 3 bases and 1 base, with 7 bases remaining between them. The germline CDR1 and CDR2 sequences are SGDLS and YYNGEE. This CDR3 has 13 amino acids. CDR3 DNA: TGTGCCAGCAGCGCACGACAGAACACTGAAGCTTTCTTT. Translated, it gives CASSARQNTEAFF.

This clone has only a few counts. The chain carries TRBV9 and TRBJ2-5; D possibly corresponds to TRBD2 (6 bases). Trimming removed 3 bases at V and 5 bases at J, with 17 bases between. The CDR3 is 15 residues long. CDR1 is SGDLS and CDR2 is YYNGEE in the germline V gene. CDR3 region: CASSAGVEGLETQYF. CDR3 nucleotides: TGTGCCAGCAGCGCGGGGGTGGAGGGGTTGGAGACCCAGTACTTC.

To note about this clone: A read error may account for a junction end that differs from germline. Different DNA sequences within this sample yield the same CDR3. This rearrangement joins TRBV5-6 to TRBJ2-5; D is perhaps TRBD2 (5 bases). The CDR3 runs to 13 residues. Germline V lookup: CDR1 SGHDT, CDR2 YYEEEE. CDR3 bases: TGTGCCAGCAGCTTTTCACAGTGGGAGACGCAGTACTTC. It is translated as CASSFSQWETQYF.

In this sample, this clone turned up a few times. CDR3 loop: CASSGSYGLVPYEQYF. CDR3 nucleotides: TGTGCCAGTAGTGGTTCCTACGGACTAGTCCCCTACGAGCAGTACTTC. This chain links TRBV19 with TRBJ2-7; TRBD2 aligns across 7 bases. CDR1 LNHDA and CDR2 SQIVND come from the germline V gene (reference sequence). V was pared by 5 bases and J by 2 bases, with 12 bases of the junction left unmatched. CDR3 length: 16 amino acids.

V is TRBV11-2 and J is TRBJ2-5; D possibly corresponds to TRBD2 (6 bases). CDR1 is SGHAT and CDR2 is FQNNGV in the germline V gene. V lost 5 bases and J lost 5, with 12 bases in between. CDR3 length equals 13 residues. The CDR3 coding sequence is TGTGCCAGCAGCCGTAATGGGGGGGAGACCCAGTACTTC. It encodes CASSRNGGETQYF.

This clone was detected a few times. The V call is TRBV29-1, the J call TRBJ2-2; TRBD1 matches at 8 bases. CDR3 size: 14 residues. From germline, CDR1 is SQVTM and CDR2 ANQGSEA. The V and J ends lost 7 bases and 0 bases, in that order; junction bases with no gene match: 4. The CDR3 DNA sequence: TGCAGCGCCACGGGACAGGCGAACACCGGGGAGCTGTTTTTT. Translation gives CSATGQANTGELFF.

This clone was seen more than once but under ten times. The CDR3 DNA is TGTGCCAGCAGCCATCCGTCGACTAGTGCGGATACGCAGTATTTT. It encodes CASSHPSTSADTQYF. V gene TRBV16 combines with J gene TRBJ2-3; D might be TRBD2 (6 bases). The germline V gene has CDR1 KGHSY and CDR2 FQNENV. The germline V and J ends were trimmed by 3 bases and 6 bases, with 16 bases remaining between them. The CDR3 runs to 15 residues.

This clone was picked up a small number of times. The rearrangement links TRBV5-1 to TRBJ1-1; 7 nucleotides line up with TRBD1. The CDR3 loop spans 14 amino acids. Looked up from germline, CDR1 is SGHRS and CDR2 is YFSETQ. The V gene end was trimmed by 4 bases and the J gene end by 0 bases; junction bases not matched to a gene: 3. The CDR3 region has the DNA TGCGCCAGCAGCCCGACAGGGATGAACACTGAAGCTTTCTTT. Protein product: CASSPTGMNTEAFF. Complete variable domain (other parts from reference TRBV5-1 and TRBJ1-1): KAGVTQTPRYLIKTRGQQVTLSCSPISGHRSVSWYQQTPGQGLQFLFEYFSETQRNKGNFPGRFSGRQFSNSRSEMNVSTLELGDSALYLCASSPTGMNTEAFFGQGTRLTVV.

The V gene is TRBV20-1, the J gene TRBJ2-7; no definite D call. The CDR3 covers 8 residues. CDR1 is DFQATT, CDR2 SNEGSKA, per germline (reference sequence). With 4 bases removed from V and 7 bases from J, the gap between germline ends came to 2 bases. The CDR3 is CSATEQYF. The DNA for the CDR3 is TGCAGTGCTACAGAGCAGTACTTC.

This clone was observed a few times. The CDR3 protein is CASSSSLWQYF. As DNA, the CDR3 is TGTGCCAGCAGCTCCTCCTTATGGCAGTACTTC. J is TRBJ2-7 and V is TRBV21-1; TRBD2 reflects the table's D call only, with no check against the DNA. TRBV21-1 is recorded as a pseudogene. There are 11 residues in the CDR3.

This clone was seen more than once but under ten times. The CDR3: CASSPQLAGVLDEQFF. The CDR3 bases are TGTGCCAGCAGCCCTCAACTAGCGGGAGTATTAGATGAGCAGTTCTTC. The rearrangement uses TRBV7-9 and TRBJ2-1, with 11 bases that match TRBD2. Germline trimming cut 5 bases from V and 8 bases from J; bases unmatched to any gene: 11. The CDR3 is 16 amino acids. Germline lookup yields CDR1 SEHNR and CDR2 FQNEAQ (reference sequence).

This clone was found a few times. The rearrangement links TRBV2 to TRBJ2-2; TRBD1 matches at 9 bases. The CDR3 consists of 15 residues. Germline values: CDR1 SNHLY, CDR2 FYNNEI. V gave up 5 bases and J gave up 3 bases; unmatched junction bases: 4. The chain's CDR3 is CASSRTGADTGELFF. The CDR3, as DNA: TGTGCCAGCAGTCGGACAGGGGCCGACACCGGGGAGCTGTTTTTT.